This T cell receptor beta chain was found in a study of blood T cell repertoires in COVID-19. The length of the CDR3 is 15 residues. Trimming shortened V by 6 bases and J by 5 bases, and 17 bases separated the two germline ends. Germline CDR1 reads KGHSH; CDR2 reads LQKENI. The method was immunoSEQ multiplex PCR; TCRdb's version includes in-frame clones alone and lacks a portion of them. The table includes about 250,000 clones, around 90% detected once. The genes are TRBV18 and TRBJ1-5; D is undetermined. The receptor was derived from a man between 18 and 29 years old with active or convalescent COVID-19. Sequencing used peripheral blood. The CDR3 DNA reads TGTGCCAGCTCCCTCGCGGTGGCTGAGTATCAGCCCCAGCATTTT. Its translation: CASSLAVAEYQPQHF.